These T cell receptor beta chains were read from a single sample in a study of blood T cells in healthy people across ages. TCRdb re-called the 5' RACE reads with MiXCR, one entry per CDR3 protein. The sample holds 650,000 or so distinct CDR3 sequences; more than 45% are singletons and the top ten take roughly 13%. Sequencing used blood. The receptors were sampled from a woman older than 75 in good health. Each CDR3 is given with its conserved first and last residue. Fields, in order: V gene, J gene, clone size, D gene, CDR3 protein, CDR3 DNA. The D gene is left open where the match is weak. Clone size, where shown, is once, few, many, or a class for clones that have expanded.

V gene: TRBV6-5
J gene: TRBJ2-1
clone size: few
D gene: .
CDR3 protein: CASSYLGSDEQFF
CDR3 DNA: TGTGCCAGCAGTTACTTAGGGAGTGATGAGCAGTTCTTC

V gene: TRBV4-1
J gene: TRBJ1-5
clone size: .
D gene: .
CDR3 protein: CASSQLPGSNQPQHF
CDR3 DNA: TGCGCCAGCAGCCAACTACCTGGTAGCAATCAGCCCCAGCATTTT

V gene: TRBV9
J gene: TRBJ2-3
clone size: many
D gene: TRBD2
CDR3 protein: CASNEMGLAGDTQYF
CDR3 DNA: TGTGCCAGCAACGAAATGGGGCTAGCGGGGGATACGCAGTATTTT

V gene: TRBV5-1
J gene: TRBJ2-7
clone size: many
D gene: .
CDR3 protein: CASSFQRGRQYEQYF
CDR3 DNA: TGCGCCAGCAGCTTCCAACGGGGCAGGCAGTACGAGCAGTACTTC

V gene: TRBV20-1
J gene: TRBJ2-4
clone size: many
D gene: .
CDR3 protein: CSAPRRGLAKNIQYF
CDR3 DNA: TGCAGTGCTCCGAGACGGGGTTTAGCCAAAAACATTCAGTACTTC

V gene: TRBV10-3
J gene: TRBJ2-7
clone size: once
D gene: .
CDR3 protein: CAISEGGNREQYF
CDR3 DNA: TGTGCCATCAGTGAGGGCGGCAACCGCGAGCAGTACTTC

V gene: TRBV6-5
J gene: TRBJ2-5
clone size: .
D gene: TRBD1
CDR3 protein: CASSYGTGAETQYF
CDR3 DNA: TGTGCCAGCAGTTACGGGACAGGGGCGGAGACCCAGTACTTC

V gene: TRBV20-1
J gene: TRBJ2-1
clone size: .
D gene: .
CDR3 protein: CSASKGPDEQFF
CDR3 DNA: TGCAGTGCTAGTAAGGGGCCCGATGAGCAGTTCTTC

V gene: TRBV5-1
J gene: TRBJ2-4
clone size: .
D gene: TRBD2
CDR3 protein: CASSLSSGRRENIQYF
CDR3 DNA: TGCGCCAGCAGCTTGAGTAGCGGGAGACGGGAAAACATTCAGTACTTC

V gene: TRBV25-1
J gene: TRBJ2-3
clone size: .
D gene: .
CDR3 protein: CASSESLQRFVNTQYF
CDR3 DNA: TGTGCCAGCAGTGAATCTCTCCAGAGGTTCGTAAATACGCAGTATTTT

V gene: TRBV12-3/TRBV12-4
J gene: TRBJ2-2
clone size: .
D gene: .
CDR3 protein: CASSHGTLYTGELFF
CDR3 DNA: TGTGCCAGCAGTCACGGGACCCTATACACCGGGGAGCTGTTTTTT

V gene: TRBV10-3
J gene: TRBJ2-7
clone size: .
D gene: .
CDR3 protein: CAIRESRVGNDEQYF
CDR3 DNA: TGTGCCATCAGAGAGTCGAGAGTGGGTAACGACGAGCAGTACTTC

V gene: TRBV5-1
J gene: TRBJ2-3
clone size: many
D gene: .
CDR3 protein: CASSLGSTTDTQYF
CDR3 DNA: TGCGCCAGCAGCTTGGGGTCTACCACAGATACGCAGTATTTT

V gene: TRBV29-1
J gene: TRBJ1-2
clone size: many
D gene: TRBD1
CDR3 protein: CSVWTGSGGYTF
CDR3 DNA: TGCAGCGTCTGGACAGGGTCAGGGGGCTACACCTTC

V gene: TRBV20-1
J gene: TRBJ2-7
clone size: .
D gene: .
CDR3 protein: CSAREVGTASYNEQYF
CDR3 DNA: TGCAGTGCTAGAGAGGTGGGGACGGCTAGTTACAATGAGCAGTACTTC

V gene: TRBV20-1
J gene: TRBJ1-5
clone size: .
D gene: TRBD1
CDR3 protein: CSALSRQGGAQPQHF
CDR3 DNA: TGCAGTGCTCTCTCCCGACAGGGGGGAGCGCAGCCCCAGCATTTT

V gene: TRBV6-1
J gene: TRBJ2-7
clone size: .
D gene: TRBD1
CDR3 protein: CASSEGTGATYEQYF
CDR3 DNA: TGTGCCAGCAGTGAAGGGACAGGGGCAACCTACGAGCAGTACTTC

V gene: TRBV5-5
J gene: TRBJ2-1
clone size: .
D gene: TRBD2
CDR3 protein: CASSLAGVDNEQFF
CDR3 DNA: TGTGCCAGCAGCTTAGCGGGGGTTGACAATGAGCAGTTCTTC

V gene: TRBV5-1
J gene: TRBJ2-7
clone size: many
D gene: .
CDR3 protein: CASRYREVTTYEQYF
CDR3 DNA: TGCGCCAGCCGGTACAGGGAAGTTACTACCTACGAGCAGTACTTC

V gene: TRBV24-1
J gene: TRBJ2-5
clone size: few
D gene: TRBD1
CDR3 protein: CATSDNAGGRETQYF
CDR3 DNA: TGTGCCACCAGTGATAATGCAGGGGGCCGTGAGACCCAGTACTTC